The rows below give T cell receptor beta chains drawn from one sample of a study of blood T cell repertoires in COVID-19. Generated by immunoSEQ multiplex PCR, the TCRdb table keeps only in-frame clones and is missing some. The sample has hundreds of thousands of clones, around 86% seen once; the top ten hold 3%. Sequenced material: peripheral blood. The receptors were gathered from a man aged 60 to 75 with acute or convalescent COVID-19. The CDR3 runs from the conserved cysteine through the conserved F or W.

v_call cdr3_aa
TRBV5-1 CASSLDQGATETQYF
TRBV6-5 CASRPGQRHSPLHF
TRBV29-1 CSVVTGTGSGNTIYF
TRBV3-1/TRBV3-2 CASSQDLTGEAFF
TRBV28 CASSLGPAGIEETQYF
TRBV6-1 CASSEAATGGGILWSPLHF
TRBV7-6 CASSGLTGPSYEQYF
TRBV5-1 CASSREPERSYEQYF
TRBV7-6 CASSLLSGEAFF
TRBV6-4 CASRGGGRTGELFF
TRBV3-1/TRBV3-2 CASSQGTDNNSPLHF
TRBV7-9 CASSLPGTGDEKLFF
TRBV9 CASSDREGRTEAFF
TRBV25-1 CASLPGTGREAFF
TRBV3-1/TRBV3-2 CASSQDEHEQYF
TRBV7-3 CASSGSVGDYTF
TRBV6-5 CASLQRGTGNTIYF
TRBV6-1 CASSERIGSYGYTF
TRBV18 CASSPGTVTNYGYTF
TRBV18 CASSPPVGSKGQGYGYTF
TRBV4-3 CASSQDPRYGYTF
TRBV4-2 CASSPEGPRDTQYF
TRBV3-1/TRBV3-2 CASSLGTGGTGNTIYF
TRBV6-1 CASSESGVVETQYF
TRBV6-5 CAGGQGPGNTIYF
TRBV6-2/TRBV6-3 CASSYTGQSYGYTF
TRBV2 CASTAGGHYEQYF
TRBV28 CASSLSDTGELFF
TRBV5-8 CASSLAGTGSQYF
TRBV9 CASSVAGGFPYF
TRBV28 CASSPQGNNEQFF
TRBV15 CATSRDGGRGSAEQFF
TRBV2 CASRTPTGQNYGYTF
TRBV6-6 CASSWAHPYEQFF
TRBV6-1 CASSEISADTQYF
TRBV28 CASSVTSGGETQYF
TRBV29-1 CSVPGESSYNEQFF
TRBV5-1 CASSSQGAKEKLFF
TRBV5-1 CASSPDITNYGYTF
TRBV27 CASSLQNPLGRGSYEQYF
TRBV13 CASSLEGMTVNTGELFF
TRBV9 CASIRGGQIRSGANVLTF
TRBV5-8 CASRPRGLAGGYNEQFF
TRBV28 CASSFGQGYEKLFF
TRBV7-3 CASSLTGGGEQYF
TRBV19 CASSPYRDLRTGELFF
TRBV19 CASSPQGSRTEAFF
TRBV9 CASSVRVSSYEQYF
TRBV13 CASSLVADRDAYEQYF
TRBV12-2 CASRLASPGRIYEQYF
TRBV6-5 CAAGGGSYNSPLHF
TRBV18 CASSRVYNEQFF
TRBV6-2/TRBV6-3 CASSYSSVASYEQYF